Listed below are T cell receptor beta chains from one sample, sequenced in a study of vaccination effects on CD4 cells after COVID-19. The repertoire was sequenced with immunoSEQ multiplex PCR; TCRdb's copy has only in-frame clones and lacks some. The table has about 24,000 clones, about four fifths seen once; the top ten hold roughly 5%. No antigen has been identified for these receptors. The sample was CD4+ T cells from PBMCs cultured with SARS-CoV-2 spike peptides, taken after COVID-19 vaccination. The source is a human donor who received a COVID-19 vaccine. Some clones in this sample may be carry-over from other donors' samples. Both conserved end residues are part of each CDR3.

TRBJ1-5	TRBV6-4	14	CASSEEGFRQPQHF
TRBJ1-5	TRBV18	12	CASSPAGQPQHF
TRBJ2-3	TRBV6-5	15	CASSYTGQSTDTQYF
TRBJ2-6	TRBV6-1	15	CASSEPGSGANVLTF
TRBJ1-1	TRBV6-1	13	CASSDRGSTEAFF
TRBJ1-1	TRBV6-5	14	CASSSEQPGTEAFF
TRBJ1-4	TRBV5-1	14	CASSSSTTNEKLFF
TRBJ1-1	TRBV18	14	CASSPNFSNTEAFF
TRBJ2-3	TRBV5-8	16	CASSRASGGYTDTQYF
TRBJ1-6	TRBV5-4	14	CASRPGTEETPLHF
TRBJ1-5	TRBV21-1	14	CASSKGGGKQPQHF
TRBJ2-2	TRBV7-3	16	CASSLRSGGAGGELFF
TRBJ2-5	TRBV10-1	13	CASSERAGETQYF
TRBJ1-5	TRBV19	13	CASSLTGGQPQHF
TRBJ1-1	TRBV5-8	14	CASPARGGNTEAFF
TRBJ2-1	TRBV18	15	CASSPIGQGAGEQFF
TRBJ1-5	TRBV27	16	CASSLSRLGSNQPQHF
TRBJ2-2	TRBV19	14	CASGQGTNTGELFF
TRBJ1-2	TRBV4-1	14	CASSSGRGDWGYTF
TRBJ2-1	TRBV11-3	12	CASSLGYNEQFF
TRBJ2-3	TRBV5-5	16	CASSLGLVGIVDTQYF
TRBJ2-2	TRBV27	18	CASSLTPGGTINTGELFF
TRBJ2-3	TRBV14	14	CASSLNRGIDTQYF
TRBJ1-1	TRBV12-5	15	CASGLVLGGNTEAFF
TRBJ2-5	TRBV28	13	CASLMGGQETQYF
TRBJ1-2	TRBV19	18	CASTRGQVEFTPGYGYTF
TRBJ2-3	TRBV3-1/TRBV3-2	12	CASSQETDTQYF
TRBJ2-2	TRBV6-5	11	CAVGWTGELFF
TRBJ2-5	TRBV5-1	14	CASSLGTGIETQYF
TRBJ1-2	TRBV3-1/TRBV3-2	15	CASSQEGGANYGYTF
TRBJ1-1	TRBV11-3	13	CASSFSSSTEAFF
TRBJ2-6	TRBV19	14	CASSIGAGANVLTF
TRBJ2-1	TRBV6-5	14	CATQRQHAYNEQFF
TRBJ1-5	TRBV9	11	CGARCNQPQHF
TRBJ1-1	TRBV7-3	14	CASSRDRGSTEAFF
TRBJ2-2	TRBV28	17	CASSSGTVRVVTGELFF
TRBJ1-5	TRBV19	14	CASSKLLGNQPQHF
TRBJ2-1	TRBV4-3	16	CASSQGGSNPPMKQFF
TRBJ1-5	TRBV5-8	16	CASSPGQENSNQPQHF
TRBJ1-6	TRBV27	17	CASRSTGELSYNSPLHF
TRBJ1-1	TRBV5-4	13	CASSPGGRTEAFF
TRBJ1-5	TRBV6-7	13	CASSWSSNQPQHF
TRBJ1-1	TRBV7-2	15	CASSLFEGANTEAFF
TRBJ2-1	TRBV29-1	15	CSAFSSGSWDNEQFF
TRBJ2-5	TRBV5-6	13	CASSLEVWETQYF
TRBJ1-4	TRBV3-1/TRBV3-2	13	CASSSRVPEKLFF
TRBJ2-1	TRBV18	16	CASSKPSGGGNNEQFF
TRBJ2-3	TRBV7-3	16	CASSLAASGGTDTQYF
TRBJ1-1	TRBV3-1/TRBV3-2	14	CASSLTQGNTEAFF
TRBJ2-2	TRBV3-1/TRBV3-2	14	CASSQGVGNGELFF
TRBJ1-3	TRBV5-1	14	CASSPTSSGNTIYF
TRBJ2-3	TRBV24-1	15	CATSDLQERTPGWYF
TRBJ2-1	TRBV5-4	14	CASSFLGVLNEQFF
TRBJ1-3	TRBV18	16	CASSRDRQGGGNTIYF